Listed below are T cell receptor beta chains from one sample, sequenced in a study of cytomegalovirus exposure and HLA in healthy donors. Assay used: immunoSEQ multiplex PCR; TCRdb lists only in-frame clones, some missing. Among roughly 130,000 clones, roughly 79% were seen once, and the ten largest hold about 1.8%. The sequenced sample consisted of PBMCs. Every receptor here comes from a woman between 50 and 59 years old in good health and CMV-seronegative. Each CDR3 is given with its conserved first and last residue. Fields, in order: J gene, clone size, D gene, V gene, CDR3 protein, CDR3 DNA. A D gene is named only where the DNA matches it firmly. Not all rows give a size; the values are once, few, many and, for expanded clones, a class.

>TRBJ2-7|.|TRBD1|TRBV13
CASSPDRGREQYF
TGTGCCAGCAGCCCGGACAGGGGACGGGAGCAGTACTTC
>TRBJ2-7|.|TRBD2|TRBV5-1
CASTITSGSNNEQYF
TGCGCCAGCACCATAACTAGCGGGAGTAACAACGAGCAGTACTTC
>TRBJ1-2|.|TRBD1|TRBV30
CAFSTGQGYGYTF
TGTGCCTTCTCGACAGGGCAAGGATATGGCTACACCTTC
>TRBJ1-1|.|.|TRBV6-4
CASSATVTGGEAFF
TGTGCCAGCAGTGCTACGGTGACGGGGGGTGAAGCTTTCTTT
>TRBJ1-2|few|TRBD1|TRBV4-3
CASSPEPSTGGNYGYTF
TGCGCCAGCAGCCCCGAACCTTCGACAGGGGGTAACTATGGCTACACCTTC
>TRBJ1-1|.|.|TRBV9
CASSVGGGRGNTEAFF
TGTGCCAGCAGCGTAGGAGGGGGACGGGGGAACACTGAAGCTTTCTTT
>TRBJ1-1|.|.|TRBV29-1
CSVEEPLLVTEAFF
TGCAGCGTTGAAGAGCCACTGTTGGTCACTGAAGCTTTCTTT
>TRBJ1-3|.|.|TRBV15
CATSRGRDGNTIYF
TGTGCCACCAGCAGGGGCCGGGATGGAAACACCATATATTTT
>TRBJ1-2|.|.|TRBV4-3
CASSRDRELGYGYTF
TGCGCCAGCAGCCGCGACCGGGAGTTAGGGTATGGCTACACCTTC
>TRBJ2-6|.|.|TRBV4-1
CASTRPGQANVLTF
TGCGCCAGCACCAGGCCGGGACAGGCCAACGTCCTGACTTTC
>TRBJ1-5|.|.|TRBV28
CASIDPGRNQPQHF
TGTGCCAGCATTGACCCGGGTCGCAATCAGCCCCAGCATTTT
>TRBJ1-1|.|TRBD1|TRBV6-5
CASSDRAGTEAFF
TGTGCCAGCAGCGACAGGGCGGGAACTGAAGCTTTCTTT
>TRBJ2-3|.|TRBD1|TRBV5-6
CASSRPGQGTDTQYF
TGTGCCAGCAGCAGGCCGGGACAGGGTACAGATACGCAGTATTTT
>TRBJ2-7|.|TRBD2|TRBV9
CASSVESSGSYEQYF
TGTGCCAGCAGCGTAGAATCTAGCGGGAGCTACGAGCAGTACTTC
>TRBJ1-3|.|TRBD1|TRBV4-3
CASSVDRGSGNTIYF
TGCGCCAGCAGCGTAGACAGGGGCTCTGGAAACACCATATATTTT
>TRBJ1-2|.|.|TRBV9
CASSVEVITGGYTF
TGTGCCAGCAGCGTAGAGGTTATCACGGGGGGCTACACCTTC
>TRBJ2-1|.|.|TRBV7-9
CASTETGQRYNEQFF
TGTGCCAGCACCGAGACGGGACAACGGTACAATGAGCAGTTCTTC
>TRBJ2-2|.|TRBD2|TRBV4-3
CASAGASGSWGGELFF
TGCGCCAGCGCTGGGGCTAGCGGGAGTTGGGGCGGGGAGCTGTTTTTT
>TRBJ2-2|.|.|TRBV30
CAWNSQGYTGELFF
TGTGCCTGGAATTCGCAGGGGTACACCGGGGAGCTGTTTTTT
>TRBJ2-7|.|.|TRBV5-4
CASTPLGGGVYEQYF
TGTGCCAGCACCCCTCTCGGCGGAGGGGTCTACGAGCAGTACTTC
>TRBJ1-3|few|.|TRBV6-5
CASRGPPGNTIYF
TGTGCCAGCCGTGGCCCTCCTGGAAACACCATATATTTT
>TRBJ1-3|few|.|TRBV30
CAWKPTGGSGNTIYF
TGTGCCTGGAAACCGACAGGCGGCTCTGGAAACACCATATATTTT
>TRBJ2-3|.|TRBD2|TRBV5-1
CASSLRLADTQYF
TGCGCCAGCAGCCTCCGACTAGCTGATACGCAGTATTTT
>TRBJ1-2|.|.|TRBV27
CASSFEGPQGGYTF
TGTGCCAGCAGTTTTGAGGGGCCTCAGGGGGGCTACACCTTC
>TRBJ1-1|.|.|TRBV29-1
CSANTFGLKAFF
TGCAGCGCTAATACTTTCGGACTGAAAGCTTTCTTT
>TRBJ1-1|.|.|TRBV27
CASWPRTAMNTEAFF
TGTGCCAGCTGGCCCCGGACAGCAATGAACACTGAAGCTTTCTTT
>TRBJ2-1|.|TRBD2|TRBV5-4
CASSGGLAGWINEQFF
TGTGCCAGCAGCGGCGGACTAGCGGGCTGGATCAATGAGCAGTTCTTC
>TRBJ2-7|.|TRBD2|TRBV6-5
CASSYSRGDYDEQYF
TGTGCCAGCAGTTACTCCCGGGGGGACTATGACGAGCAGTACTTC
>TRBJ1-1|.|.|TRBV5-1
CASSLDWLVNTEAFF
TGCGCCAGCAGCTTGGACTGGCTAGTGAACACTGAAGCTTTCTTT
>TRBJ1-1|.|.|TRBV7-9
CASSFPGHLNTEAFF
TGTGCCAGCAGCTTCCCGGGACACCTGAACACTGAAGCTTTCTTT
>TRBJ1-2|.|.|TRBV10-3
CAISGDSPNYGYTF
TGTGCCATCAGTGGAGACAGTCCTAACTATGGCTACACCTTC
>TRBJ2-7|.|.|TRBV27
CASSPDRRSYEQYF
TGTGCCAGCAGCCCAGACAGAAGATCCTACGAGCAGTACTTC
>TRBJ2-4|few|TRBD2|TRBV28
CASSFASGAKNIQYF
TGTGCCAGCAGTTTTGCTAGCGGTGCCAAAAACATTCAGTACTTC
>TRBJ2-2|.|TRBD1|TRBV5-5
CASSLRNRGTGELFF
TGTGCCAGCAGCTTGAGGAACAGGGGCACCGGGGAGCTGTTTTTT
>TRBJ1-4|few|.|TRBV27
CASSTRTGLGEKLFF
TGTGCCAGCAGTACCCGGACGGGACTGGGGGAAAAACTGTTTTTT
>TRBJ2-3|.|.|TRBV29-1
CSGTTGNTDTQYF
TGCAGCGGCACCACAGGGAACACAGATACGCAGTATTTT
>TRBJ2-1|.|.|TRBV29-1
CSVFSPTNNEQFF
TGCAGCGTGTTCTCCCCGACTAACAATGAGCAGTTCTTC
>TRBJ2-1|once|TRBD2|TRBV29-1
CSVGLAGGDEQFF
TGCAGCGTTGGACTAGCGGGAGGGGATGAGCAGTTCTTC
>TRBJ1-1|.|.|TRBV5-1
CASSLQVSQNTEAFF
TGCGCCAGCAGCTTGCAGGTCAGCCAGAACACTGAAGCTTTCTTT
>TRBJ2-1|few|TRBD2|TRBV25-1
CASRGLAVIDEQFF
TGTGCCAGCAGGGGACTAGCGGTTATCGATGAGCAGTTCTTC
>TRBJ1-2|.|TRBD1|TRBV7-2
CASSSTGAIYGYTF
TGTGCCAGCAGCTCTACAGGGGCCATCTATGGCTACACCTTC
>TRBJ2-1|.|TRBD2|TRBV12-5
CASGLSLGGTGGYNEQFF
TGTGCTAGTGGTTTGTCTCTAGGTGGCACGGGAGGATACAATGAGCAGTTCTTC